The T cell receptor (beta chain) under discussion was sequenced for a study of T cell responses to AZD1222 COVID-19 vaccine. Study-wide results and caveats: Repertoires were obtained solely post-peak T cell response. Recipients of two AZD1222 doses showed rising Spike-specific TCR breadth and depth. The sample set comprised mostly white British donors with more females, and clonal diversity was possibly underestimated.

With respect to this clone: The target antigen is unknown.

Assay used: immunoSEQ multiplex PCR; TCRdb lists only in-frame clones, some missing. The repertoire holds approximately 74,000 clones, nearly 85% seen once, with about 3% in the top ten. V was clipped by 0 bases and J by 2 bases; unmatched bases: 7. This CDR3 comprises 16 residues. Germline V CDR1 and CDR2: MNHEY, SVGAGI. The starting material was peripheral blood, obtained on day 0 of AZD1222 vaccination. V and J are TRBV6-5 and TRBJ2-7, with 7 nucleotides matching TRBD1. The TCR comes from an adult in good health. The CDR3 spells CASSYSANRGAYEQYF. The CDR3 DNA sequence: TGTGCCAGCAGTTACTCTGCGAACAGGGGAGCCTACGAGCAGTACTTC.